The clone carrying this T cell receptor (beta chain) occurred many times. Antigen: not known. This sample stems from a study of regulatory T cells in long-lasting Graves disease. To make TCR beta libraries, researchers used iRepertoire HTBI primers and Arm-PCR of CDR3 regions. TCRdb analysed the multiplex PCR reads with MiXCR anew, one entry per CDR3 protein. This table holds about 560,000 distinct CDR3 sequences, about 16% found once. Study-wide findings and caveats: Persistent disease was associated with favored TRBV28 usage and with favored use of TRBJ1-2 and TRBJ2-5.

Time point described: newly diagnosed GD, antithyroid drugs for less than 3 months. Construction of the TCR library relied on RNA isolated from PBMCs. Per the germline V gene, CDR1 is MDHEN and CDR2 is SYDVKM. The CDR3 spans 16 residues. V lost 5 bases and J 1 base, leaving 18 bases between the germline ends. Another study also made use of these data, one on T cells in Graves' hyperthyroidism and ophthalmopathy. That publication notes: On the basis of clinical symptoms, serum thyroxine and TRAb, thyroid ultrasound and orbital computed tomography, diagnoses were made. Blood also contained most expanded thyroid clonotypes above 0.001.

The input for sequencing was peripheral blood mononuclear cells (PBMCs), taken at new diagnosis, from a patient treated with antithyroid drugs. The chain has TRBV28 and TRBJ2-7, with D uncertain. This clonotype originated in a man aged 18-30 years with Graves disease. CDR3 nucleotides: TGTGCCAGCAGTCCCCAAACCCTCGGTGGATCCTACGAGCAGTACTTC. Amino acids: CASSPQTLGGSYEQYF.